This TCR beta chain was profiled in a study of vaccination effects on CD4 cells after COVID-19. Cultured cells yielded isolated CD4+ T cells after less than 11 days. For this clone: Its antigen remains unknown.

The CDR3 is 15 amino acids. The germline V gene has CDR1 MDHEN and CDR2 SYDVKM. Trimming removed 3 bases at V and 4 bases at J, with 15 bases between. Method: immunoSEQ multiplex PCR; TCRdb's copy keeps in-frame clones and lacks some. The sample yields approximately 37,000 clones, approximately 72% seen once. This receptor was obtained from a human donor who received a COVID-19 vaccine. This rearrangement joins TRBV28 to TRBJ2-5; tentatively, D is TRBD2 (6 bases). The sequenced sample was CD4+ T cells from PBMCs cultured without peptide, obtained before COVID-19 vaccination. For the CDR3, the DNA is TGTGCCAGCAGTTTGGGAGGCGGAGGCCGAGAGACCCAGTACTTC. Translating gives CASSLGGGGRETQYF.